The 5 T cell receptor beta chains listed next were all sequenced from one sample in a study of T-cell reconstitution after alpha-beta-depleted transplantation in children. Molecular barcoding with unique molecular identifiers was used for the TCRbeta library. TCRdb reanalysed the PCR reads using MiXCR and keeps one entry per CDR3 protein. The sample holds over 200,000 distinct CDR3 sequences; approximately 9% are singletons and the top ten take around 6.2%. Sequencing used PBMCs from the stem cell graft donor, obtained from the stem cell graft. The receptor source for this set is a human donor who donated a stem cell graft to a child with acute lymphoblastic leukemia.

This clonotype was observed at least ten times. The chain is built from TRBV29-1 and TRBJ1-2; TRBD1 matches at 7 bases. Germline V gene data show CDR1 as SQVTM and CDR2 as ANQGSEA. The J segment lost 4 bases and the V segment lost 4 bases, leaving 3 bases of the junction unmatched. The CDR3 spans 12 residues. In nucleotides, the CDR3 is TGCAGCGTTGTGGGACAGATCTATGGCTACACCTTC. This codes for CSVVGQIYGYTF.

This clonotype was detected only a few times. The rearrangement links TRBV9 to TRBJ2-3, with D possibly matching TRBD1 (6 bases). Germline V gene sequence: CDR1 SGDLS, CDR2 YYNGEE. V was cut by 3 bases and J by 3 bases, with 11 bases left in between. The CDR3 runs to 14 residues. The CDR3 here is CASSGGPATDTQYF. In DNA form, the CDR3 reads TGTGCCAGCAGCGGGGGGCCAGCAACAGATACGCAGTATTTT.

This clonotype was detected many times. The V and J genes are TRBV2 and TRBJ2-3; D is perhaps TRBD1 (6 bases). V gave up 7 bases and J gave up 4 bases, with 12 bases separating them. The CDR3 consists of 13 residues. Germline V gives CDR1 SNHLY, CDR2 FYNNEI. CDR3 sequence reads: CASTGASADTQYF. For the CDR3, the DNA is TGTGCCAGCACAGGGGCGAGCGCAGATACGCAGTATTTT.

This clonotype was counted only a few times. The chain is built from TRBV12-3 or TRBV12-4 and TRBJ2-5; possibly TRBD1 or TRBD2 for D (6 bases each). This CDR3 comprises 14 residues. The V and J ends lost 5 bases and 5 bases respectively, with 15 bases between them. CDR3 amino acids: CASSTYGGDETQYF. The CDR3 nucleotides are TGTGCCAGCAGTACTTACGGGGGCGATGAGACCCAGTACTTC.

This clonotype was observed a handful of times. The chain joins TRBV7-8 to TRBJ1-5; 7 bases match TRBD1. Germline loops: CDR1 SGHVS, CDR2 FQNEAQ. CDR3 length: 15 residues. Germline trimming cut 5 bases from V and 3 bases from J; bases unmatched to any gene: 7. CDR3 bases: TGTGCCAGCAGCACCACAGGGGCCCCCAATCAGCCCCAGCATTTT. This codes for CASSTTGAPNQPQHF. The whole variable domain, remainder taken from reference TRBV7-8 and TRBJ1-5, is GAGVSQSPRYKVAKRGQDVALRCDPISGHVSLFWYQQALGQGPEFLTYFQNEAQLDKSGLPSDRFFAERPEGSVSTLKIQRTQQEDSAVYLCASSTTGAPNQPQHFGDGTRLSIL.